This is a list of T cell receptor beta chains from one sample in a study of T cell clonotyping in hematopoietic cell transplantation. Libraries were prepared by immunoSEQ multiplex PCR; TCRdb keeps only in-frame clonotypes and omits some of them. This repertoire shows around 40,000 clones, 85% to 95% found once; its top ten account for around 1.6%. The specimen comprised peripheral blood mononuclear cells, sampled before stem cell transplant. Source of these receptors: a middle-aged man with chronic myeloid leukemia. Some clones in this sample may be carry-over from other donors' samples. Each CDR3 is given with its conserved first and last residue. The order of the fields is J gene, clone size, D gene, V gene, CDR3 protein, CDR3 DNA. The D gene is left open where the match is weak. Clone size is stated in some rows and not others, as once, few, many or a class when expanded.

TRBJ1-5,NA,NA,TRBV2,CASSERGQPQHF,TGTGCCAGCAGTGAAAGGGGTCAGCCCCAGCATTTT
TRBJ1-1,NA,NA,TRBV5-6,CASSQPSRIAFF,TGTGCCAGCAGCCAACCTTCAAGGATCGCTTTCTTT
TRBJ1-2,NA,NA,TRBV29-1,CSVVQGSFRGNTF,TGCAGCGTCGTTCAGGGGTCTTTCCGAGGAAACACCTTC
TRBJ2-7,NA,NA,TRBV7-9,CASSLGAVGDTLYF,TGTGCCAGCAGCTTAGGGGCAGTGGGGGACACTCTGTACTTC
TRBJ1-1,NA,NA,TRBV6-1,CASSERRMNTEAFF,TGTGCCAGCAGTGAAAGGAGAATGAACACTGAAGCTTTCTTT
TRBJ2-3,NA,TRBD2,TRBV6-1,CASGETDTQYF,TGTGCTAGCGGGGAAACAGATACGCAGTATTTT
TRBJ1-2,NA,TRBD1,TRBV19,CASRSPGQGSYGYTF,TGTGCCAGTAGATCCCCGGGACAGGGATCCTATGGCTACACCTTC
TRBJ2-3,NA,TRBD2,TRBV30,CAWSSGLAGGTQYF,TGTGCCTGGAGTTCCGGACTAGCGGGCGGTACGCAGTATTTT
TRBJ1-2,NA,NA,TRBV9,CASSGGGKDYGYTF,TGTGCCAGCAGCGGGGGGGGGAAGGACTATGGCTACACCTTC
TRBJ2-7,NA,NA,TRBV28,CASNGDRGASYEQYF,TGTGCCAGCAACGGAGACAGAGGAGCCTCCTACGAGCAGTACTTC
TRBJ1-1,NA,NA,TRBV7-2,CASSPTGRTEAFF,TGTGCCAGCAGCCCTACAGGGCGGACTGAAGCTTTCTTT
TRBJ2-7,NA,NA,TRBV2,CATHRGGSPLSYEQYF,TGTGCCACCCACCGGGGTGGTTCACCCCTCTCCTACGAGCAGTACTTC
TRBJ2-7,NA,TRBD1,TRBV28,CASSFELVGQGHSYEQYF,TGTGCCAGCAGTTTTGAGTTGGTGGGACAGGGACATTCCTACGAGCAGTACTTC
TRBJ2-4,once,TRBD1,TRBV6-1,CASSEETGSFHIQYF,TGTGCCAGCAGTGAGGAGACAGGGAGTTTTCACATTCAGTACTTC
TRBJ2-4,NA,NA,TRBV10-3,CAISELWDPLAGNIQYF,TGTGCCATCAGTGAGTTATGGGACCCTTTAGCTGGAAACATTCAGTACTTC
TRBJ2-6,NA,NA,TRBV6-4,CASSDTDTAGANVLTF,TGTGCCAGCAGTGACACGGACACCGCTGGGGCCAACGTCCTGACTTTC
TRBJ1-2,NA,NA,TRBV6-1,CASRDTDGETTLRGYTF,TGTGCCAGCCGTGATACGGACGGAGAAACCACCTTGCGTGGCTACACCTTC
TRBJ1-1,NA,TRBD1,TRBV5-1,CASTRQGVLDTEAFF,TGCGCCAGCACCCGACAGGGGGTTTTGGACACTGAAGCTTTCTTT
TRBJ1-2,NA,TRBD1,TRBV7-2,CASSLSTGGRVYGYTF,TGTGCCAGCAGCTTATCCACAGGGGGTAGAGTTTATGGCTACACCTTC
TRBJ1-1,NA,TRBD1,TRBV7-9,CASSLTGGDTEAFF,TGTGCCAGCAGCTTAACAGGGGGGGACACTGAAGCTTTCTTT
TRBJ1-2,NA,NA,TRBV28,CASRTGNPNYGYTF,TGTGCCAGCCGCACAGGTAATCCAAACTATGGCTACACCTTC
TRBJ2-3,NA,NA,TRBV25-1,CASTLPREDTQYF,TGTGCCAGCACTCTCCCCCGGGAAGATACGCAGTATTTT
TRBJ1-1,NA,NA,TRBV5-1,CASSLVQGNTEAFF,TGCGCCAGCAGCTTGGTACAGGGAAACACTGAAGCTTTCTTT
TRBJ2-5,NA,TRBD1,TRBV5-1,CASRAGTDIQETQYF,TGCGCCAGCAGAGCCGGGACAGATATCCAAGAGACCCAGTACTTC
TRBJ2-2,NA,TRBD2,TRBV9,CASKPGGDAGELFF,TGTGCCAGCAAACCTGGGGGGGACGCCGGGGAGCTGTTTTTT
TRBJ1-3,once,NA,TRBV4-1,CASSPGNTIYF,TGCGCCAGCAGCCCCGGAAACACCATATATTTT